These T cell receptor beta chains were read from a single sample in a study of response to subunit inactivated influenza vaccine. TCRdb recomputed calls from the RT-PCR reads with MiXCR, one row per CDR3 protein. This sample yields about 830,000 distinct CDR3 sequences, of which about a fifth are seen a single time; under 13% belongs to the top ten. Source: PBMCs from blood, taken more than 4 days after vaccination. These receptors all stem from a man between 50 and 59 years old who received an inactivated influenza vaccine. The CDR3 runs from the conserved cysteine through the conserved F or W. D genes are given only for firm matches. Some rows have no size entry. The others give once, few or many, or a class for an expanded clone.

v_call: TRBV10-3
clone_size: .
d_call: .
j_call: TRBJ1-6
cdr3_nt: TGTGCCATCAGTCCTACCGGGACTGCTAATTCACCCCTCCACTTT
cdr3_aa: CAISPTGTANSPLHF

v_call: TRBV12-3/TRBV12-4
clone_size: many
d_call: .
j_call: TRBJ2-7
cdr3_nt: TGTGCCAGCAGTTCCGGCCTATCGGGGGAGCAGTACTTC
cdr3_aa: CASSSGLSGEQYF

v_call: TRBV20-1
clone_size: many
d_call: .
j_call: TRBJ1-4
cdr3_nt: TGCAGTGCTAAAGCCAATGAAAAACTGTTTTTT
cdr3_aa: CSAKANEKLFF

v_call: TRBV5-1
clone_size: few
d_call: TRBD2
j_call: TRBJ2-3
cdr3_nt: TGCGCCAGCAGCTTGGATAAGCGGGGGGGCACAGATACGCAGTATTTT
cdr3_aa: CASSLDKRGGTDTQYF

v_call: TRBV20-1
clone_size: .
d_call: .
j_call: TRBJ1-6
cdr3_nt: TGCAGTGCTAGGCCAGGTTTACAGGGTTCCTCCCTCCACTTT
cdr3_aa: CSARPGLQGSSLHF

v_call: TRBV12-3/TRBV12-4
clone_size: .
d_call: .
j_call: TRBJ1-2
cdr3_nt: TGTGCCAGCAGTTCGACCTATGTTACAGGCTACACCTTC
cdr3_aa: CASSSTYVTGYTF

v_call: TRBV30
clone_size: .
d_call: .
j_call: TRBJ2-1
cdr3_nt: TGTGCCTGGACAGGCTTGGGGAATGAGCAGTTCTTC
cdr3_aa: CAWTGLGNEQFF

v_call: TRBV20-1
clone_size: few
d_call: .
j_call: TRBJ1-2
cdr3_nt: TGCAGTGCGGGGCCGGGGTCTAACTATGGCTACACCTTC
cdr3_aa: CSAGPGSNYGYTF

v_call: TRBV5-1
clone_size: .
d_call: TRBD1
j_call: TRBJ2-3
cdr3_nt: TGCGCCAGCAGCCCGGACAGGGGGCGAAGCACAGATACGCAGTATTTT
cdr3_aa: CASSPDRGRSTDTQYF

v_call: TRBV5-1
clone_size: few
d_call: TRBD2
j_call: TRBJ2-3
cdr3_nt: TGCGCCAGCAGCCCGGGACTAGAGGCAGATACGCAGTATTTT
cdr3_aa: CASSPGLEADTQYF

v_call: TRBV20-1
clone_size: few
d_call: TRBD1
j_call: TRBJ2-3
cdr3_nt: TGCAGTGCTTATCTCGGGACAGGCACAGATACGCAGTATTTT
cdr3_aa: CSAYLGTGTDTQYF

v_call: TRBV5-6
clone_size: .
d_call: .
j_call: TRBJ2-7
cdr3_nt: TGTGCCAGCAGCTTGGGGGCTAGCGCGATCTACGAGCAGTACTTC
cdr3_aa: CASSLGASAIYEQYF

v_call: TRBV20-1
clone_size: many
d_call: TRBD2
j_call: TRBJ2-1
cdr3_nt: TGCAGTGCCAAGGGACTAGCGGTCTACAATGAGCAGTTCTTC
cdr3_aa: CSAKGLAVYNEQFF

v_call: TRBV6-1
clone_size: few
d_call: TRBD1
j_call: TRBJ2-6
cdr3_nt: TGTGCCAGCACCGACTTGGGCAGGGGGAGCTCTGGGGCCAACGTCCTGACTTTC
cdr3_aa: CASTDLGRGSSGANVLTF

v_call: TRBV7-2
clone_size: .
d_call: TRBD1
j_call: TRBJ2-7
cdr3_nt: TGTGCCAGCAGCTGGGGACAGGGGGCTAAGTACGAGCAGTACTTC
cdr3_aa: CASSWGQGAKYEQYF

v_call: TRBV15
clone_size: many
d_call: TRBD1
j_call: TRBJ2-7
cdr3_nt: TGTGCCACCGGGACAGGGGTCTCCTACGAGCAGTACTTC
cdr3_aa: CATGTGVSYEQYF

v_call: TRBV12-3/TRBV12-4
clone_size: .
d_call: TRBD2
j_call: TRBJ2-2
cdr3_nt: TGTGCCAGCACCTACGGGGGGGCGCGCACCGGGGAGCTGTTTTTT
cdr3_aa: CASTYGGARTGELFF

v_call: TRBV7-2
clone_size: few
d_call: .
j_call: TRBJ2-5
cdr3_nt: TGTGCCAGCAGCTTAGTAACGGGTTGGGAGACCCAGTACTTC
cdr3_aa: CASSLVTGWETQYF

v_call: TRBV29-1
clone_size: few
d_call: TRBD2
j_call: TRBJ2-4
cdr3_nt: TGCAGCGTGCGGACTAGCGCCGAGGACATTCAGTACTTC
cdr3_aa: CSVRTSAEDIQYF

v_call: TRBV2
clone_size: .
d_call: TRBD1
j_call: TRBJ2-7
cdr3_nt: TGTGCCAGCAGTGAAGGGTGGGGACAGGGGGTTTCAGTCGAGCAGTACTTC
cdr3_aa: CASSEGWGQGVSVEQYF

v_call: TRBV29-1
clone_size: .
d_call: TRBD1
j_call: TRBJ1-2
cdr3_nt: TGCAGCGTTGTGACAGGGACCTATGGCTACACCTTC
cdr3_aa: CSVVTGTYGYTF

v_call: TRBV9
clone_size: .
d_call: TRBD2
j_call: TRBJ2-5
cdr3_nt: TGTGCCAGCAACAAAAGGAGCGGGAGAGGAGAGACCCAGTACTTC
cdr3_aa: CASNKRSGRGETQYF

v_call: TRBV20-1
clone_size: many
d_call: TRBD1
j_call: TRBJ2-7
cdr3_nt: TGCAGTGCTAGAAAGCCAGGTGGGACAGGGCACGAGCAGTACTTC
cdr3_aa: CSARKPGGTGHEQYF

v_call: TRBV29-1
clone_size: few
d_call: TRBD2
j_call: TRBJ2-1
cdr3_nt: TGCAGCGGATCGGGAGGGCTCTACAATGAGCAGTTCTTC
cdr3_aa: CSGSGGLYNEQFF

v_call: TRBV20-1
clone_size: .
d_call: TRBD1
j_call: TRBJ2-7
cdr3_nt: TGCAGTGCAGAGGGGGCAGGGGGCTTGTACGAGCAGTACTTC
cdr3_aa: CSAEGAGGLYEQYF

v_call: TRBV4-1
clone_size: .
d_call: .
j_call: TRBJ2-5
cdr3_nt: TGCGCCAGCAGCCTCAACTTTTACGACGCCGAGACCCAGTACTTC
cdr3_aa: CASSLNFYDAETQYF

v_call: TRBV10-2
clone_size: .
d_call: .
j_call: TRBJ1-2
cdr3_nt: TGCGCCAGCCGTAAAGAGGGTAGTTCGGGCTACACCTTC
cdr3_aa: CASRKEGSSGYTF

v_call: TRBV28
clone_size: .
d_call: .
j_call: TRBJ1-3
cdr3_nt: TGTGCCAGCAGAACAGGGAACGGAAACACCATATATTTT
cdr3_aa: CASRTGNGNTIYF